A single T cell receptor beta chain is shown here with its context. V lost 0 bases and J 5 bases, leaving 11 bases between the germline ends. The germline V gene has CDR1 SGDLS and CDR2 YYNGEE. The CDR3 loop spans 14 amino acids. Here immunoSEQ multiplex PCR was the method, and the copy in TCRdb shows in-frame clones only, minus some. The data show about 120,000 clones, approximately 80% seen once. This record comes from a study of blood T cell repertoires in COVID-19. The chain links TRBV9 to TRBJ2-5, with TRBD2 as a possible D gene (5 bases). The sequenced sample consisted of peripheral blood. The source is a man aged 45-65 years with acute or convalescent COVID-19. CDR3 DNA sequence: TGTGCCAGCAGCGTAGCCGGGGTTGGGGAGACCCAGTACTTC. Translated, it gives CASSVAGVGETQYF.